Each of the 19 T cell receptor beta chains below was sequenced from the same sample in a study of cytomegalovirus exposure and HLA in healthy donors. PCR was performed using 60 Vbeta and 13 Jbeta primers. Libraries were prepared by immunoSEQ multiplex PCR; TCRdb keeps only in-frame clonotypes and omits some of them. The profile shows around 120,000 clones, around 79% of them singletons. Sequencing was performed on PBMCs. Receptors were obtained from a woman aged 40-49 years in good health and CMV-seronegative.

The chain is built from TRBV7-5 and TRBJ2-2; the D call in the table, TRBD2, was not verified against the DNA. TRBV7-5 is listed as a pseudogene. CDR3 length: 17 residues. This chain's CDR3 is CARSPTSGRQDTGELFF. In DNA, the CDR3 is TGTGCCAGAAGTCCTACTAGCGGGAGACAGGACACCGGGGAGCTGTTTTTT.

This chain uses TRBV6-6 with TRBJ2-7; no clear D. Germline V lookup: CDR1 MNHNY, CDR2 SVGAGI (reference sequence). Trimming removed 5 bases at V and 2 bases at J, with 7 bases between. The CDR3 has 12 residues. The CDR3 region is CASSQQTYEQYF. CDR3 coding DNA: TGTGCCAGCAGTCAACAAACCTACGAGCAGTACTTC.

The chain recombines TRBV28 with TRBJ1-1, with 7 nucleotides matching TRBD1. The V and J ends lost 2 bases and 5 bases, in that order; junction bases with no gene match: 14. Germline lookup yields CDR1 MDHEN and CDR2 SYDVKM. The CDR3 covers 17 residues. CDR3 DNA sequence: TGTGCCAGCAGTTTAAAACCTTGGGGACAGACGGGAACTGAAGCTTTCTTT. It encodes CASSLKPWGQTGTEAFF.

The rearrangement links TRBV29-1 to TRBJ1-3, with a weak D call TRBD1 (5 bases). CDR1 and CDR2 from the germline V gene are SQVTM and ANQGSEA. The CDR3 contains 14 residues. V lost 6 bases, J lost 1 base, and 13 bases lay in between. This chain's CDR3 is CSVLDTRSGNTIYF. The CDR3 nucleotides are TGCAGCGTCTTGGACACACGATCTGGAAACACCATATATTTT.

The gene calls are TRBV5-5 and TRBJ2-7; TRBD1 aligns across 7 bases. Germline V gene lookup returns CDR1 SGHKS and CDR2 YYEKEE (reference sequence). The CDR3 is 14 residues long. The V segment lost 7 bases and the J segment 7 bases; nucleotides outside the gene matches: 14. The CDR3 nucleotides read TGTGCCAGCGGATCTGGACAGGCCGTCGGGGAGCAGTACTTC. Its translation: CASGSGQAVGEQYF.

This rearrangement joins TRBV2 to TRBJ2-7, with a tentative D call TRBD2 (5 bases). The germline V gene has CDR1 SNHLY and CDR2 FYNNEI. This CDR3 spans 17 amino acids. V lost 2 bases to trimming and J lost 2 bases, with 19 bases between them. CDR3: CASSEWGASPEAYEQYF. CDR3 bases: TGTGCCAGCAGTGAATGGGGTGCTAGCCCGGAGGCCTACGAGCAGTACTTC.

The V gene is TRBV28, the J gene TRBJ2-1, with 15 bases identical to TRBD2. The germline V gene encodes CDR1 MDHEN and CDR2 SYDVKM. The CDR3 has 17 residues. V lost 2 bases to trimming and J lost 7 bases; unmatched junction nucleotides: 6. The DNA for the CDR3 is TGTGCCAGCAGTTTACGGACTAGCGGGAGGGAAAGAAATGAGCAGTTCTTC. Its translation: CASSLRTSGRERNEQFF.

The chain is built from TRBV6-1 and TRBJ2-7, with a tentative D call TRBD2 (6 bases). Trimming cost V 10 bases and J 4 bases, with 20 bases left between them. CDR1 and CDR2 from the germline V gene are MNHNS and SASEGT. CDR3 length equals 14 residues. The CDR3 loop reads CATPAGGRSYEQYF. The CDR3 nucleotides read TGTGCCACCCCTGCCGGGGGTAGGTCGTACGAGCAGTACTTC.

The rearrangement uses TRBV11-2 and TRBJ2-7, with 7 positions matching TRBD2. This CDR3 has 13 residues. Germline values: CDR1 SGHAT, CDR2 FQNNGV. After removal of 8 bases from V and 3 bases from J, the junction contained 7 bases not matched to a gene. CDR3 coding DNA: TGTGCCAGCGGACGGGGGGTAAGCTACGAGCAGTACTTC. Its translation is CASGRGVSYEQYF.

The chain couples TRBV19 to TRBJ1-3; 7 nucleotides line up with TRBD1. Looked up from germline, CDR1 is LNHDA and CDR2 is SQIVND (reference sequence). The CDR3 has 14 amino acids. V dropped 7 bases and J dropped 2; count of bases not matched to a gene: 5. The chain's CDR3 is CASNPGQAGNTIYF. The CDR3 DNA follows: TGTGCCAGTAACCCCGGACAGGCTGGAAACACCATATATTTT.

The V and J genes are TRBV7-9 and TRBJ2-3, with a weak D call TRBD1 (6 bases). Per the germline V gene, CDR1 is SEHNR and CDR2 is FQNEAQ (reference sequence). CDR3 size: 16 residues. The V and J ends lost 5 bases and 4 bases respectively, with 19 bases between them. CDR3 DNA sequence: TGTGCCAGCAGCCCCAAGAATATGGGGGCGGCAGATACGCAGTATTTT. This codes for CASSPKNMGAADTQYF.

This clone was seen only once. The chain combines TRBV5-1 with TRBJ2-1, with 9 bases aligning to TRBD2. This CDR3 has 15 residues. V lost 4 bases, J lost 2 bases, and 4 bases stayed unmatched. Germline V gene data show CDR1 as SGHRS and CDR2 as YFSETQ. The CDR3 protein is CASSPSGTAYNEQFF. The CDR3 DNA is TGCGCCAGCAGCCCTAGCGGGACGGCCTACAATGAGCAGTTCTTC.

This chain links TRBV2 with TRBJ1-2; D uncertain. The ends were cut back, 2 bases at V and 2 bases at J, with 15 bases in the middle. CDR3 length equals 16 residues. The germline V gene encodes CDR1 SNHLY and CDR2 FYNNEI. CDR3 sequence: CASSESGAGINYGYTF. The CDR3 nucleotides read TGTGCCAGCAGTGAATCAGGAGCGGGGATCAACTATGGCTACACCTTC.

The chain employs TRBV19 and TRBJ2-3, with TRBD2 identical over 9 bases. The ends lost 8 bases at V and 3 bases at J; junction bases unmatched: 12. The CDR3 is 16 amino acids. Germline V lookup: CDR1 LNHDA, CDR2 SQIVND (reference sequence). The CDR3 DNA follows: TGTGCCAGTCCCCCGCGGGGGGGTGGACCGACAGATACGCAGTATTTT. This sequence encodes CASPPRGGGPTDTQYF.

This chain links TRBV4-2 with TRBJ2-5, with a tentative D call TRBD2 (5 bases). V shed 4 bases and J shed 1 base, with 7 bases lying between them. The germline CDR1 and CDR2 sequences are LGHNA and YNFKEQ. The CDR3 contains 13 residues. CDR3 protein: CASSRGAQETQYF. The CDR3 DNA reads TGTGCCAGCAGCCGGGGAGCCCAAGAGACCCAGTACTTC.

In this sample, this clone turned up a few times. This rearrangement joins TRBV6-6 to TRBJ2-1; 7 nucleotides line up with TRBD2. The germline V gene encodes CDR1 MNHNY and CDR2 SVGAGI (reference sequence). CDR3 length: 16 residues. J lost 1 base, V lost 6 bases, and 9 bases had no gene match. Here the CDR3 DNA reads TGTGCCAGCAGCCGTAATCGGGAGGTATCCTACAATGAGCAGTTCTTC. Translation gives CASSRNREVSYNEQFF.

CDR3 DNA: TGTGCCAGCAGCGGATTGGGACAGGGGGCAGTTGGCTACACCTTC. Translating it yields CASSGLGQGAVGYTF. V gene TRBV5-8 combines with J gene TRBJ1-2; 12 nucleotides match TRBD1. The CDR3 spans 15 residues. Germline CDR1 SGHTS, CDR2 YDEGEE. V shed 4 bases and J 7 bases; nucleotides not matched to a gene: 8.

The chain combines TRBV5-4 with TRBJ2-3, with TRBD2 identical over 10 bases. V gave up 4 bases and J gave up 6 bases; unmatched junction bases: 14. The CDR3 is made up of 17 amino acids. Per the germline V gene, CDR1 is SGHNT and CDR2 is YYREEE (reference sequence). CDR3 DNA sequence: TGTGCCAGCAGCCCCGTGGGGAGCGGGAGGGCCGGGGATACGCAGTATTTT. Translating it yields CASSPVGSGRAGDTQYF.

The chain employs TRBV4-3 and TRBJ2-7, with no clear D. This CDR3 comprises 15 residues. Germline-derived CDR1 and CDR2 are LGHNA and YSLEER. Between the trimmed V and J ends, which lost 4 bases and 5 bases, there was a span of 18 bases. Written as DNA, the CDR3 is TGCGCCAGCAGCCCAAGTGCAGGTATATACAACGAGCAGTACTTC. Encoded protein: CASSPSAGIYNEQYF.